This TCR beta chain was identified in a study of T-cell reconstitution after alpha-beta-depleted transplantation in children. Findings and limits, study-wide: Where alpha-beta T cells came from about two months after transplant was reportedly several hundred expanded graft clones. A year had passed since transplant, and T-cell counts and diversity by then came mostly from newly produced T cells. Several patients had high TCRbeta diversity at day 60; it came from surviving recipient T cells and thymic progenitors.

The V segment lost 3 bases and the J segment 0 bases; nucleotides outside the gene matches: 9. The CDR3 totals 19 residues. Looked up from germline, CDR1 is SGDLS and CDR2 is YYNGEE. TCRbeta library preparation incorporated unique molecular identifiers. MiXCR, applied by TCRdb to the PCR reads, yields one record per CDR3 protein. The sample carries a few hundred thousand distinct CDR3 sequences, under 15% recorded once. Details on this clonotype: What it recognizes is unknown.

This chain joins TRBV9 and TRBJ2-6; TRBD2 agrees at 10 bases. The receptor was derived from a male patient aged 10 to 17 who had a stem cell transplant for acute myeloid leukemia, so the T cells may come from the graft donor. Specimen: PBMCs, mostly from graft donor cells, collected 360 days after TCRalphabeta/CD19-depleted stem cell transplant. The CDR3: CASSAQLAGPSSGANVLTF. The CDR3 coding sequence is TGTGCCAGCAGCGCGCAACTAGCGGGACCTTCCTCTGGGGCCAACGTCCTGACTTTC.